This TCR beta chain came from a study of blood T cell repertoires in COVID-19. About the study: The samples span acute and convalescent COVID-19 from the United States, Italy and Spain. Sources were T cells, B-cell-depleted T cells, or PBMCs; the material itself was cDNA or gDNA.

Per the study methods: From reference gene primer amplification, estimates of nucleated cell counts were derived. TCRdb keeps only in-frame clones here, not all; method: immunoSEQ multiplex PCR. The V and J calls and clone size are taken from that table; D and trimming were inferred from the DNA. The sample consists of 41,000 or so clones, about 85% of them appearing once. J lost 1 base, V lost 2 bases, and 5 bases had no gene match. There are 17 residues in the CDR3. Germline V gene lookup returns CDR1 MNHEY and CDR2 SVGEGT. The clonotype originates from a man aged 55 to 70 with acute or convalescent COVID-19. What was sequenced was peripheral blood. The chain uses TRBV6-2 or TRBV6-3 and TRBJ1-1, with 12 bases that match TRBD1. In DNA, the CDR3 is TGTGCCAGCAGTTACGGGGGGACAGGGGGCCGGAACACTGAAGCTTTCTTT. The encoded protein is CASSYGGTGGRNTEAFF.